A selection of T cell receptor beta chains follows, all from one sample in a study of blood T cells in healthy people across ages. TCRdb used MiXCR to reprocess the 5' RACE reads, holding one entry per CDR3 protein. The sample gives hundreds of thousands of distinct CDR3 sequences, approximately 25% of which show up once; 9.4% is in the top ten. The same sample was also used in a study of T cells of mothers and their children.

The material sequenced was blood. These receptor sequences come from a boy aged 5-17 years in good health. Each CDR3 is given with its conserved first and last residue. The D gene is left open where the match is weak. Some rows have no size entry. The others give once, few or many, or a class for an expanded clone.

abundance	d_gene	v_gene	j_gene	CDR3nt	CDR3aa
few	TRBD2	TRBV7-3	TRBJ2-3	TGTGCCAGCAACTTAAGAGCGGGAGTAAGGACAGATACGCAGTATTTT	CASNLRAGVRTDTQYF
NA	TRBD2	TRBV7-9	TRBJ2-5	TGTGCCAGCAGCTTATATGCGGGGGGATCTTTCTGGGAGCAGTACTTC	CASSLYAGGSFWEQYF
NA	TRBD1	TRBV2	TRBJ2-7	TGTGCCAGCATCGAGGGGGACAGGTACGAGCAGTACTTC	CASIEGDRYEQYF
few	TRBD1	TRBV29-1	TRBJ1-6	TGCAGCGTTAGGACAGGGACGTCTTCACCCCTCCACTTT	CSVRTGTSSPLHF
few	TRBD2	TRBV10-3	TRBJ2-1	TGTGCCATCAGTGGGCGGGAGGGCCCCGATGAGCAGTTCTTC	CAISGREGPDEQFF
few	TRBD1	TRBV6-5	TRBJ1-2	TGTGCCAGCAGCTGGACAGGGGGCGCAAATTGGGATGGCTACACCTTC	CASSWTGGANWDGYTF
NA	TRBD1	TRBV20-1	TRBJ2-7	TGCAGTGCTAGGGGACAGCTCAGCTCCTACGAGCAGTACTTC	CSARGQLSSYEQYF
many	NA	TRBV24-1	TRBJ2-5	TGTGCCACCAGTGATCGGGAGACCCAGTACTTC	CATSDRETQYF
few	NA	TRBV6-6	TRBJ1-1	TGTGCCAGCAGTTACTATCCCATGAACACTGAAGCTTTCTTT	CASSYYPMNTEAFF
NA	TRBD2	TRBV6-1	TRBJ2-1	TGTGCCAGCAGTGGGACTAGCGTATACAATGAGCAGTTCTTC	CASSGTSVYNEQFF
NA	TRBD1	TRBV18	TRBJ2-5	TGTGCCAGCTCCCGCGACAGGGCCACACAAGAGACCCAGTACTTC	CASSRDRATQETQYF
NA	NA	TRBV5-6	TRBJ2-7	TGTGCCAGCAGCGATCCTGGCACAACAACCTACGAGCAGTACTTC	CASSDPGTTTYEQYF
NA	NA	TRBV25-1	TRBJ2-7	TGTGCCAGCAGTGAATTTTGGGACACCTCCTACGAGCAGTACTTC	CASSEFWDTSYEQYF
few	NA	TRBV29-1	TRBJ2-5	TGCAGCGGAAGGACACCGTCAAAGGAGACCCAGTACTTC	CSGRTPSKETQYF
few	TRBD1	TRBV13	TRBJ1-5	TGTGCCAGCAGCTTAGGGCTAGGGACAGCCTGGGAGTTT	CASSLGLGTAWEF
few	TRBD2	TRBV6-1	TRBJ2-3	TGTGCCAGCAGTGAATCCCGTGTGAGCGGGGGAATGGATACGCAGTATTTT	CASSESRVSGGMDTQYF
few	TRBD2	TRBV24-1	TRBJ2-1	TGTGCCACCAGTGATTTGCTGCGGACTAGAGTTAATGAGCAGTTCTTC	CATSDLLRTRVNEQFF
NA	NA	TRBV6-6	TRBJ2-1	TGTGCCAGCAGTTACTCGCGGCTGAATGAGCAGTTCTTC	CASSYSRLNEQFF
NA	NA	TRBV6-5	TRBJ2-7	TGTGCCAGCAGTTACTCGAAGGGGGAAAGGGTCTACGAGCAGTACTTC	CASSYSKGERVYEQYF
few	NA	TRBV20-1	TRBJ1-4	TGCAGTGCTATCGAGGGGATCAGTGGAAAACTGTTTTTT	CSAIEGISGKLFF
NA	NA	TRBV11-2	TRBJ2-5	TGTGCCAGCAGCTTAGATCCCCAGACAGCTAAAAACCAAGAGACCCAGTACTTC	CASSLDPQTAKNQETQYF
few	NA	TRBV27	TRBJ2-1	TGTGCCAGCAGTTTAGTACAGGGATTACGCAATGAGCAGTTCTTC	CASSLVQGLRNEQFF
NA	NA	TRBV27	TRBJ1-4	TGTGCCAGCAGTTTATCCTGGGGGGGTAATGAAAAACTGTTTTTT	CASSLSWGGNEKLFF
few	NA	TRBV10-3	TRBJ1-3	TGTGCCATCAGTGAGGGAGGAAACACCATATATTTT	CAISEGGNTIYF
few	NA	TRBV29-1	TRBJ1-3	TGCAGCGCCTCCGGGACGGCAGGAAACACCATATATTTT	CSASGTAGNTIYF
few	NA	TRBV2	TRBJ2-2	TGTGCCAGCAGTGTGGGGGCTACAGGGGAGCTGTTTTTT	CASSVGATGELFF
NA	TRBD1	TRBV25-1	TRBJ1-1	TGTGCCAGCAGTGAACCTCGACAGGGGGACACTGAAGCTTTCTTT	CASSEPRQGDTEAFF
NA	TRBD2	TRBV20-1	TRBJ2-7	TGCAGTGTTAGAGATGGAAGCGGGAGGGCCGGGGACGAGCAGTACTTC	CSVRDGSGRAGDEQYF
few	NA	TRBV20-1	TRBJ2-7	TGCAGTGCTAGAGATGGTCGGGCACATACCTACGAGCAGTACTTC	CSARDGRAHTYEQYF